This T cell receptor (beta chain) is from a study of blood T cells in healthy people across ages (dated by TCRdb to 2013 to 2016). Looking at the study overall: Template switching captured roughly one uniquely barcoded TCR beta cDNA molecule per two T cells in model experiments. To track age-related changes in TCR beta repertoire diversity, the study relied on deep sequencing normalized with unique cDNA molecular identifiers. Donors were grouped into four age groups: young (average roughly 17 years), middle-aged (approximately 41), aged (about 60) and long-lived (about 82). To avoid experimental bias, donors of different ages were randomly spread across the sequencing lanes. Two additional independent replicas of 1 million unique cDNA reads from the same blood draw were analyzed for two donors (one aged 18 to 29 and one aged 80 or older).

Summary of the overall study and its limitations: The percentage of naive T cells measured by flow cytometry correlated strongly with observed TCR beta diversity. Conclusive comparison of naive and antigen-experienced compartments was prevented by the profiling of bulk unsorted PBMCs. Because the CMV infection status of the donors was unknown, age-related changes in expanded clonotypes may potentially have been confounded. Estimates of total diversity based on one million sequenced T cells were regarded as lower bounds and as underestimates. The long-lived group showed more naive CD4+ T cells, fewer expanded clones and increased TCR diversity than the aged group, suggesting age selection. Observed TCR beta diversity per million T cells fell roughly linearly with age, and a significant reduction was already apparent by age about 38.

The receptor library was made with 5' RACE. This sample was sequenced with an Illumina HiSeq 2500. A second PCR of 7 to 11 cycles was run with a J-beta primer mix and a sample-barcoded 5' primer. A template-switch 5' adaptor carrying 12 random nucleotides introduced a unique molecular identifier onto each TCR beta cDNA molecule. Each sample yielded at least 3 million CDR3-containing paired-end reads. All of the RNA was converted into first-strand cDNA using the Mint cDNA synthesis kit, with a TRBC-specific oligonucleotide serving as the primer. All cDNA was treated with uracil-DNA glycosylase and then went through a first 18-cycle PCR with the universal primers M1SS and BC2_uni_R. The study's processing was this. Each sample was normalized by randomly selecting 1 million high-quality reads, each carrying a distinct molecular identifier. Instead of being binned into consensus sequences, reads that shared molecular identifiers were thrown out. MiTCR, with a Q25 quality threshold and the strictest error-elimination algorithm, was used for CDR3 identification, clonotype clustering and error correction. A nonparametric unseen species model with Euler transformation was used to estimate lower-bound total TCR beta diversity. In TCRdb, the public reads were trimmed at Q25 with fastp and aligned with MiXCR, with productive beta chains retained. Rows are combined by CDR3 protein, so each entry shows the most common genes and DNA. TCRdb's processing, not the authors', yielded these V and J calls. The sample table holds hundreds of thousands of distinct CDR3 sequences, of which around half were seen once. Around 32% of the sample rests with the top ten.

Of note for this clonotype: Its binding antigen is unknown. Base qualities are not at hand, and no much larger clone is one base apart.

The roughly 38 donors, aged about 6 to 100 years, were systemically healthy Caucasian individuals from Russia. Each donor gave roughly 11 milliliters of peripheral blood, drawn into EDTA-treated Vacutainer tubes. Ficoll-Paque density-gradient centrifugation was used to isolate PBMCs, with at least 6 million per sample. Trizol reagent was used to extract total RNA from the PBMCs, yielding at least 6 micrograms per sample. The percentages of naive CD45RAhigh/CD27high T cells were determined by flow cytometry on a PBMC aliquot from every donor. Sequencing was carried out using blood. The source of this sequence is a woman in her sixties or seventies in good health.

This receptor carries the CDR3 CSARRDWASYEQYF. The nucleotide sequence is given as TGCAGTGCTCGCCGGGACTGGGCCTCCTACGAGCAGTACTTC. In this chain, TRBV20-1 is recombined with TRBJ2-7; TRBD2 is possibly the D segment (6 matching bases). Taken from the germline V gene (reference sequence), the CDR1 and CDR2 loops are DFQATT and SNEGSKA. V and J lose 5 bases and 0 bases, and a span of 14 bases separates them. The CDR3 spans 14 residues, from the cysteine through the phenylalanine. Of the read, only the CDR3 DNA is kept; its 42 bases are in frame from base 1.